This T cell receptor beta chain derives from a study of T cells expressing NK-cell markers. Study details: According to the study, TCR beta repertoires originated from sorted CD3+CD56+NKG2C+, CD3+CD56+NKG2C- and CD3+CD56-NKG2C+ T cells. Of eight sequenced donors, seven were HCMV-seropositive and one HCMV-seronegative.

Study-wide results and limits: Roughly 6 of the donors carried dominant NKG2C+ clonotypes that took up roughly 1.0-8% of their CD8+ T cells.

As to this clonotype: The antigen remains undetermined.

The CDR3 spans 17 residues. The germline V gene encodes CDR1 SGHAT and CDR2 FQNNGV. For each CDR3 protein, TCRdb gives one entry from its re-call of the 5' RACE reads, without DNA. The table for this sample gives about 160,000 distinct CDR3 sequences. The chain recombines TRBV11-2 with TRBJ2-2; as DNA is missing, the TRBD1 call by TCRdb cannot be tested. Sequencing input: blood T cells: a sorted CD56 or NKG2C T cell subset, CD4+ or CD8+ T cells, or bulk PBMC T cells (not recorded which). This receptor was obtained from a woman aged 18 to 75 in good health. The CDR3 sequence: CASSLEGQGANTGELFF.